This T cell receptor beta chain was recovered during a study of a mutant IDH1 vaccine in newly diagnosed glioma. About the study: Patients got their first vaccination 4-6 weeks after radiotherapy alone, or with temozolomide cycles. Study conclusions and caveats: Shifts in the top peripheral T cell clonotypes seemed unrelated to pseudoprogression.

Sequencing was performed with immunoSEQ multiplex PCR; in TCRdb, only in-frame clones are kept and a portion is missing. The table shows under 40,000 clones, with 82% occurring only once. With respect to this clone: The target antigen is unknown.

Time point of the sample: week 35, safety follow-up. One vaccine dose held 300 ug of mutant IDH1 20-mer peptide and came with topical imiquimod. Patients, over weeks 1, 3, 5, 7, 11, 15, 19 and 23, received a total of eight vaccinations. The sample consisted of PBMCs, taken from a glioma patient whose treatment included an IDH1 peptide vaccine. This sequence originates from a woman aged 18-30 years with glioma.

CDR3 bases: TGTGCCAGTAGTCTGGGACTGGGACTCACAGATACGCAGTATTTT. Its translation is CASSLGLGLTDTQYF. V and J are TRBV19 and TRBJ2-3; D is perhaps TRBD2 (6 bases). The CDR3 is made up of 15 amino acids. V was clipped by 5 bases and J by 2 bases, with 14 bases between them. Looked up from germline, CDR1 is LNHDA and CDR2 is SQIVND (reference sequence).